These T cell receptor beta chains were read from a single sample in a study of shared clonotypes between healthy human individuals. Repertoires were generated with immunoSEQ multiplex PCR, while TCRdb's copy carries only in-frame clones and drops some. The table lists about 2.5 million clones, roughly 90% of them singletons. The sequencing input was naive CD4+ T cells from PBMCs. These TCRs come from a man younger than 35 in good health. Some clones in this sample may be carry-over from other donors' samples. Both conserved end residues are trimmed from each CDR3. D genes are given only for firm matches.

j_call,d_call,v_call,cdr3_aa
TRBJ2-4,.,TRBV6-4,ASMTPQVLQY
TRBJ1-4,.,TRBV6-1,ASAWGRWEKLF
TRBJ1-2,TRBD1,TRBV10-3,AIREDPSQGVYGYT
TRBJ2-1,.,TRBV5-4,ASSTVGGEQF
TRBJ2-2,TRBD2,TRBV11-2,ASSLGSGRYAGELF
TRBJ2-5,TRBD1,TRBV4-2,ASSHRGQVQETQY
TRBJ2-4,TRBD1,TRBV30,AWMGTALAKNIQY
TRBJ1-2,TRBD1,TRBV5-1,ASRKGTGDGYT
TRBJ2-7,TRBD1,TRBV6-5,ASSYGLGTGYYEQY
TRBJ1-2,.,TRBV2,ASSDPTLTYGYT
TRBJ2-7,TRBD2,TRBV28,ASSLIRLAAYEQY
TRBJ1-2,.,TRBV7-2,ASSLLGSYGYT
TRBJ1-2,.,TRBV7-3,ASFLRRAVTNYGYT
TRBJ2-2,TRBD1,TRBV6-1,ASSRDRGRSGELF
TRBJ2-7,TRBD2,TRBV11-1,ASSSDRDYKSQY
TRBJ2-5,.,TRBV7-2,ASSLWLEETQY
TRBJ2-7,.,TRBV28,ASRGTEGRSSYEQY
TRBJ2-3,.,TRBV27,ASSPRGQGFTDTQY
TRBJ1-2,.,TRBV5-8,ASSLGQLYGYT
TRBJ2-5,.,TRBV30,AWDWAATQY
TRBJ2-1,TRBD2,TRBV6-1,ASSEGRLAGAYNEQF
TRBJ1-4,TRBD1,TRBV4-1,ASSQTGTGGNEKLF
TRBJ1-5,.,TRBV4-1,ASSQDSGDQPQH
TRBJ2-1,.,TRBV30,AWSRLSEQF
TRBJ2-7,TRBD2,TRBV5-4,ASSLAGLAGGPGSEQY
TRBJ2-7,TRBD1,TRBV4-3,ASSQGTGGSYEQY
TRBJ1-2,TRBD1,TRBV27,ASSPLSGQGDYGYT
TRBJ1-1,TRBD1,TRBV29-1,SVDSGAGGNWGTEAF
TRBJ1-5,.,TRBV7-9,ASTPGRDPNQPQH
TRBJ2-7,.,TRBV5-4,ASSLRAPEGGEQY
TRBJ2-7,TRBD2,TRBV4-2,ASSRETSGYYEQY
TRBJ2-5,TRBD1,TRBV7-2,ASSRRQGSETQY
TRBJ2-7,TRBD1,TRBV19,ASSNPGQGASYEQY
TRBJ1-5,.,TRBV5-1,ASSLAGQINQPQH
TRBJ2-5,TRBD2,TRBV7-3,ASSLQPGGQETQY
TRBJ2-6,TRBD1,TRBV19,ASSGNPRGPGANVLT
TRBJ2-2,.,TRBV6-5,ATQRGKPNTGELF
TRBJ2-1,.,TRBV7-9,ASSFNRNEQF
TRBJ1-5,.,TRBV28,ASTGGSSNQPQH
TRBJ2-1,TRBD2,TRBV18,ASSEGLASYNEQF
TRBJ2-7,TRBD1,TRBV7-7,ASSSGQDREQY
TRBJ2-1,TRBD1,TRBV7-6,ASSRGQSTYNEQF
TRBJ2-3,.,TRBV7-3,ASSLGPGDTQY
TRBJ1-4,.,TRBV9,ASSAWDSTAEKLF
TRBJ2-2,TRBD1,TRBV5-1,ASSLVTGTLTGELF
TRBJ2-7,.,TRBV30,ACTLSGTYEQY
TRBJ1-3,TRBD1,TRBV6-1,ASRRDSGNTIY
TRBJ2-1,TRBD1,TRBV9,ASSIGGGGNYNEQF
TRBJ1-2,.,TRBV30,AWSPDRGGRYGYT
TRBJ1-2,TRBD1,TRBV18,ASSPPAGGSYGYT
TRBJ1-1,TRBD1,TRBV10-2,ASSQGEGNTEAF
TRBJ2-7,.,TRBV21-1,ASSNRPMFTNSGYEQY
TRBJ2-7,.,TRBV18,ASSPGRGSSYEQY
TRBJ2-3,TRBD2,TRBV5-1,ASSLPGLAGGTDTQY
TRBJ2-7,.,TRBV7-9,ASSFGGTHEQY
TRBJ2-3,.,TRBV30,AWSVQVYTDTQY
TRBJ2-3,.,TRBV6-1,ASSDRGAGDTQY